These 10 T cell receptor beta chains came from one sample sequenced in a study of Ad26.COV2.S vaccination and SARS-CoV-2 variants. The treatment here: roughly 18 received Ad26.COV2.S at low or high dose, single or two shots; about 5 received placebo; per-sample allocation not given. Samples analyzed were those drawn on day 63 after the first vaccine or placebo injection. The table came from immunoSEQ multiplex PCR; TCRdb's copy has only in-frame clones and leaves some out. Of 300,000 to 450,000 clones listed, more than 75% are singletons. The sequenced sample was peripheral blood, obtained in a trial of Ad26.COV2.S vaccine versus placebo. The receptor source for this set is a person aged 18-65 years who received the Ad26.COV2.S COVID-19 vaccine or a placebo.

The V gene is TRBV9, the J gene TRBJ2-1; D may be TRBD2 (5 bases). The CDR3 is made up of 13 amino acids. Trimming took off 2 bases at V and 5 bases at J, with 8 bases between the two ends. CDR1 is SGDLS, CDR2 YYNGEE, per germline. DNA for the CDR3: TGTGCCAGCAGCGTCGGACTCAACAATGAGCAGTTCTTC. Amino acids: CASSVGLNNEQFF.

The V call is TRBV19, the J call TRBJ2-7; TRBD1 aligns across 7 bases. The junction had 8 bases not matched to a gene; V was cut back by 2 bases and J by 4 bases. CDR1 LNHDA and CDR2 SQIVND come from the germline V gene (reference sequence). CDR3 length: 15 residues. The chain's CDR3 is CASSIFFGQVYEQYF. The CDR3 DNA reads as TGTGCCAGTAGTATATTCTTCGGACAGGTATACGAGCAGTACTTC.

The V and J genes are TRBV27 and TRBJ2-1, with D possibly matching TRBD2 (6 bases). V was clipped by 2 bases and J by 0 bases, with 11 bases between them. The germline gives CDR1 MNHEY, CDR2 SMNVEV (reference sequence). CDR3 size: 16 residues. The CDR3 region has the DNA TGTGCCAGCAGTTTAAGAGGGAGGAGCTCCTACAATGAGCAGTTCTTC. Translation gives CASSLRGRSSYNEQFF.

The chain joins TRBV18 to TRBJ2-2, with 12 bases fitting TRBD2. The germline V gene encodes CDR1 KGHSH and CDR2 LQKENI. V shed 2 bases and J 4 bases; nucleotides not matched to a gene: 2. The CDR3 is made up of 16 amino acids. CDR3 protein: CASSPGLAGSTGELFF. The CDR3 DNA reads TGTGCCAGCTCACCAGGACTAGCGGGAAGCACCGGGGAGCTGTTTTTT.

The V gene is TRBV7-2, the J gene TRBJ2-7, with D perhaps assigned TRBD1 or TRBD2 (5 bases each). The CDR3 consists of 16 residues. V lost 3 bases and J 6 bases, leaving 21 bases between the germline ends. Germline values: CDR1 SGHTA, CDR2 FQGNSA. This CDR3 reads CASSLPRDHRLPEQYF. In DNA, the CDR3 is TGTGCCAGCAGCTTGCCCCGGGACCATCGCCTTCCCGAGCAGTACTTC.

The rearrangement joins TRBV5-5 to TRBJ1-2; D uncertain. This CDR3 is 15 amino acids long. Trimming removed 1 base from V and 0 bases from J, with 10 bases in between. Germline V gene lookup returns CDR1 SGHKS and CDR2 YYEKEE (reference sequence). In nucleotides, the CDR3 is TGTGCCAGCAGCTTGCCCGTCTTCTCTAACTATGGCTACACCTTC. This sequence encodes CASSLPVFSNYGYTF. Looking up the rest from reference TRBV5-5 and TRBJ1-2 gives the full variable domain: DAGVTQSPTHLIKTRGQQVTLRCSPISGHKSVSWYQQVLGQGPQFIFQYYEKEERGRGNFPDRFSARQFPNYSSELNVNALLLGDSALYLCASSLPVFSNYGYTFGSGTRLTVV.

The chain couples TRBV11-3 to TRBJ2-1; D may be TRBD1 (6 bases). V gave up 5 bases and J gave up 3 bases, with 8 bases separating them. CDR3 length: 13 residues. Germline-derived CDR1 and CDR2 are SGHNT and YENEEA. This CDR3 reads CASSPGDYNEQFF. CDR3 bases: TGTGCCAGCAGCCCAGGGGACTACAATGAGCAGTTCTTC.

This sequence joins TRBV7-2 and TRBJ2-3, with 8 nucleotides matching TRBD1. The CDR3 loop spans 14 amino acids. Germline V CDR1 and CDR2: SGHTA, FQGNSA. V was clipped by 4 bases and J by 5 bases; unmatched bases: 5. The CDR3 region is CASSSTGGGDTQYF. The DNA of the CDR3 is TGTGCCAGCAGCTCCACAGGGGGTGGAGATACGCAGTATTTT.

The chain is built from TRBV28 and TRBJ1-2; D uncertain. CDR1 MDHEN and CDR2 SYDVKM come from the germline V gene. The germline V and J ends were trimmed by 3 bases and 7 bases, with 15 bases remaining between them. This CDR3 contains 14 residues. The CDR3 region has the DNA TGTGCCAGCAGTTTGAGTAAAGGATTGAGTGGCTACACCTTC. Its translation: CASSLSKGLSGYTF.

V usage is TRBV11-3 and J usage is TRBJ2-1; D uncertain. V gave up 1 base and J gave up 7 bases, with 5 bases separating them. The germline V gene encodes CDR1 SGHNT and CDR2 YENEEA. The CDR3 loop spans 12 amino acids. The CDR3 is CASSLGWNEQFF. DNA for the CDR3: TGTGCCAGCAGCTTAGGGTGGAATGAGCAGTTCTTC.